Sequencing of this T cell receptor beta chain was carried out in a study of CD8 T cells in ankylosing spondylitis. Broader study findings: Seemingly characteristic of ankylosing spondylitis blood was a TCR beta motif consisting of about 8 highly homologous variants. Past studies reported some motif variants in reactive arthritis synovial fluid and blood. Researchers reportedly found disease-linked clones significantly enriched in matched ankylosing spondylitis synovial fluid. Disease-associated clones were CD8+ and fairly uncommon in peripheral blood.

This clonotype has just a few counts. Its antigen is currently unknown. In making TCR beta libraries, quantitative 5'-RACE with molecular barcodes was used. TCRdb reanalysed the 5' RACE reads using MiXCR and keeps one entry per CDR3 protein. Seen here are a few hundred thousand distinct CDR3 sequences, 20% to 25% observed once, and the top ten hold about 16%. The CDR3 covers 14 residues. Germline V gives CDR1 MNHEY, CDR2 SMNVEV (reference sequence). V shed 3 bases and J shed 8 bases, with 14 bases lying between them. Material for sequencing was blood, either unsorted or a sorted T cell fraction (not recorded which). This TCR derives from a male donor with ankylosing spondylitis. The chain recombines TRBV27 with TRBJ2-1, with D perhaps matching TRBD1 or TRBD2 (5 bases each). DNA for the CDR3: TGTGCCAGCAGTTTGGGACGGGGAGTCGATGAGCAGTTCTTC. As protein: CASSLGRGVDEQFF.